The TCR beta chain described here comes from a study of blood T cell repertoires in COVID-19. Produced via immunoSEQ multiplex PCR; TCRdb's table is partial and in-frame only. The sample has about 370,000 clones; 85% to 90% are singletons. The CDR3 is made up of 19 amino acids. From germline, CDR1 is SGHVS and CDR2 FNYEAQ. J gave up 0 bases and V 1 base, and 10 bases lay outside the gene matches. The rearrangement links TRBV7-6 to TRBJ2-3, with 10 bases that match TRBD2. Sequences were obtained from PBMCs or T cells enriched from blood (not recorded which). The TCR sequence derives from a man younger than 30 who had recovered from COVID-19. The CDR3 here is CASSLEASGREGSTDTQYF. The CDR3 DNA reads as TGTGCCAGCAGCTTAGAGGCTAGCGGGAGAGAGGGCAGCACAGATACGCAGTATTTT.